One T cell receptor beta chain is described in this entry. As yet, its antigen is unknown. Here immunoSEQ multiplex PCR was the method, and the copy in TCRdb shows in-frame clones only, minus some. The repertoire holds some 80,000 clones, with roughly four fifths as singletons. This entry is derived from a study of OX40 agonist ivuxolimab in advanced cancers. Overall study context: A male proportion of over 75% was recorded, with mean age around 62 years and range roughly 23 to 85. Study observations and caveats: The expanded peripheral T cells' antigen specificity was not determined. Dosing at 0.1 to 3.0 mg/kg was accompanied by clonal expansion of CD4+ and CD8+ blood T cells by week 6. Some nonresponders also had low normalized T-cell clonal expansion.

CDR3 length: 15 residues. V dropped 4 bases and J dropped 1; count of bases not matched to a gene: 5. CDR1 and CDR2 (germline): SGDLS, YYNGEE. The sequences come from CD4+ or CD8+ T cells sorted from blood, collected in a trial of the OX40 agonist ivuxolimab. The chain has TRBV9 and TRBJ1-1; 9 nucleotides match TRBD1. The sequence was obtained from an adult with an advanced solid tumor such as melanoma, head and neck, liver or kidney cancer. CDR3 amino acids: CASSPRTGANTEAFF. Here the CDR3 DNA reads TGTGCCAGCAGCCCCCGGACAGGGGCGAACACTGAAGCTTTCTTT.